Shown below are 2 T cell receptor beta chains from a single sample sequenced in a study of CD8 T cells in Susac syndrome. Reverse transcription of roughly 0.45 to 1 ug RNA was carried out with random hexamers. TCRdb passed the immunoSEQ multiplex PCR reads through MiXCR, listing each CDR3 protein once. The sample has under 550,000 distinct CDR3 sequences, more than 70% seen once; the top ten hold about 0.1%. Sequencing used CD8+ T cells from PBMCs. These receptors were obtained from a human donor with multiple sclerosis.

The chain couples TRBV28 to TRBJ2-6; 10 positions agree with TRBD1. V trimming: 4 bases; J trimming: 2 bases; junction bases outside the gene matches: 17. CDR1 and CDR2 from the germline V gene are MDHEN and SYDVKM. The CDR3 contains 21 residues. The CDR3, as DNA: TGTGCCAGCAGTTCACCTCAGCTACGGACAGGGGGTTCTACTGGGGCCAACGTCCTGACTTTC. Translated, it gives CASSSPQLRTGGSTGANVLTF.

CDR3 coding DNA: TGCGCCAGCAGCCTCATGGGCCTAGCGGATCCCACAGATACGCAGTATTTT. Protein: CASSLMGLADPTDTQYF. This sequence joins TRBV4-1 and TRBJ2-3, with 7 bases fitting TRBD2. This CDR3 region has 17 residues. With V trimmed by 4 bases and J by 2 bases, 12 bases remained unmatched. In germline, CDR1 is MGHRA, CDR2 YSYEKL.